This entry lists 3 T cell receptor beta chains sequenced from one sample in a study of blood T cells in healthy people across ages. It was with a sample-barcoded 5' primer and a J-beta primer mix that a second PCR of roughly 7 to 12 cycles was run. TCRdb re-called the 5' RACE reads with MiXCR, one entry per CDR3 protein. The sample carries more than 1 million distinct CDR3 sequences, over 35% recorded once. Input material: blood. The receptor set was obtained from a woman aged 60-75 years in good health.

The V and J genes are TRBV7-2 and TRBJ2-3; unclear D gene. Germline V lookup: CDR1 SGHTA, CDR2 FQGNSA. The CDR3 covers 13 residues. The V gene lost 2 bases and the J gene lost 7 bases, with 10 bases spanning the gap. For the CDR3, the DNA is TGTGCCAGCAGCTTACCGCCCGGGTATACGCAGTATTTT. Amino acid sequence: CASSLPPGYTQYF. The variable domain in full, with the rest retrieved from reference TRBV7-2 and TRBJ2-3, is GAGVSQSPSNKVTEKGKDVELRCDPISGHTALYWYRQSLGQGLEFLIYFQGNSAPDKSGLPSDRFSAERTGGSVSTLTIQRTQQEDSAVYLCASSLPPGYTQYFGPGTRLTVL.

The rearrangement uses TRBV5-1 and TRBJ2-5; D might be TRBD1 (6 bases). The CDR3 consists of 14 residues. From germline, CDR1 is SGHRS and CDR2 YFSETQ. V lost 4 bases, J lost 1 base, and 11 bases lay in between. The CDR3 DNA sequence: TGCGCCAGCAGCACAGGGATCCCCCAAGAGACCCAGTACTTC. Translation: CASSTGIPQETQYF.

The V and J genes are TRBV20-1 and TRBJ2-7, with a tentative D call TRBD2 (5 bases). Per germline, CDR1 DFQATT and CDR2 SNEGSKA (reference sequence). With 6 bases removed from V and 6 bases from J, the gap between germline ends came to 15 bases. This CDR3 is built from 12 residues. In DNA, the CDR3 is TGCAGTGCCTCCCGCGGGCCAGCCGAGCAGTACTTC. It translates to CSASRGPAEQYF.